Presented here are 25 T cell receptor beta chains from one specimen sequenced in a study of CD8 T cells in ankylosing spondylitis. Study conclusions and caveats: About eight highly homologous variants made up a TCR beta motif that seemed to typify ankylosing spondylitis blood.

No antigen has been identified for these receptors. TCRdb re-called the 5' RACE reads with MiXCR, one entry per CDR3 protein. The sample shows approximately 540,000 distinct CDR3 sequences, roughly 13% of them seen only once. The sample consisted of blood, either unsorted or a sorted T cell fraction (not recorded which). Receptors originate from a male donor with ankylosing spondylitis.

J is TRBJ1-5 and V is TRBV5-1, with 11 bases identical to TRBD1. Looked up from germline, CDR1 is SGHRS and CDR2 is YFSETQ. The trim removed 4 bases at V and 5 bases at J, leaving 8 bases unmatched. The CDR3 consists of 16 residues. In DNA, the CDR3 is TGCGCCAGCAGCCTAGGGACAGGGGGTCCACATCAGCCCCAGCATTTT. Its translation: CASSLGTGGPHQPQHF.

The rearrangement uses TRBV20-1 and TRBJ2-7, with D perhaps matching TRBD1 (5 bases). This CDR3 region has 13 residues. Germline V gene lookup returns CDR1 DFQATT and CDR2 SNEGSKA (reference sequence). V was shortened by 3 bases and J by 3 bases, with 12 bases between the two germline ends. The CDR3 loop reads CSASRGPGYEQYV. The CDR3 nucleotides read TGCAGTGCTAGTAGGGGTCCAGGCTACGAGCAGTACGTC.

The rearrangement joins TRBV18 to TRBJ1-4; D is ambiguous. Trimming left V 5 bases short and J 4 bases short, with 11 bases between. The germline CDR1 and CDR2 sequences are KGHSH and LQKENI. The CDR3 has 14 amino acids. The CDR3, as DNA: TGTGCCAGCTCATCACAGAGAAATAATGAAAAACTGTTTTTT. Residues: CASSSQRNNEKLFF.

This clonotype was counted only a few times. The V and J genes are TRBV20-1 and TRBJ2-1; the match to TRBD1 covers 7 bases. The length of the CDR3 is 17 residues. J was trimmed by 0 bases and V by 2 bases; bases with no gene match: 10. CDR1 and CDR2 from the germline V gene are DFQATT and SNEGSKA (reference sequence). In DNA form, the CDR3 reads TGCAGTGCTAGATCTGAAGGGGGCTCGGACTCCTACAATGAGCAGTTCTTC. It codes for CSARSEGGSDSYNEQFF.

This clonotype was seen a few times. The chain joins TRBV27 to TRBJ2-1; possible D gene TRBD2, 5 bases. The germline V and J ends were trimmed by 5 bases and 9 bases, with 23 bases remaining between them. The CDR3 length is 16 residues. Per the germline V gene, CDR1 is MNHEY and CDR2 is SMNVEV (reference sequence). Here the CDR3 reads CASSDSADSMSGEQFF. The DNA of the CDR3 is TGTGCCAGCAGTGATAGCGCCGACTCCATGAGTGGTGAGCAGTTCTTC.

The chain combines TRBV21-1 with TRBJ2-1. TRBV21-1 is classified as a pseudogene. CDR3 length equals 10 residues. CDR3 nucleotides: TGTGCCCCCTTGGTGAATGAGCAGTTCTTC. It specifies CAPLVNEQFF.

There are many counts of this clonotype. The CDR3 coding sequence is TGTGCCAGCAGCTTGGGGAGGGTAAATGAGCAGTTCTTC. It codes for CASSLGRVNEQFF. This chain joins TRBV11-2 and TRBJ2-1, with TRBD2 identical over 7 bases. The CDR3 sequence is 13 residues long. The germline CDR1 and CDR2 sequences are SGHAT and FQNNGV. Germline trimming cut 3 bases from V and 7 bases from J; bases unmatched to any gene: 3.

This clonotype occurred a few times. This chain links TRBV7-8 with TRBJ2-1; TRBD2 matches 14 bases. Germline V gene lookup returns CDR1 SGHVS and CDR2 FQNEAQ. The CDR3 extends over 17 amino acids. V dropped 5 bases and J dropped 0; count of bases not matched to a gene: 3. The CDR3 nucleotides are TGTGCCAGCAGCGCGGGGACTAGCGGGAGCTCCTACAATGAGCAGTTCTTC. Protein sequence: CASSAGTSGSSYNEQFF.

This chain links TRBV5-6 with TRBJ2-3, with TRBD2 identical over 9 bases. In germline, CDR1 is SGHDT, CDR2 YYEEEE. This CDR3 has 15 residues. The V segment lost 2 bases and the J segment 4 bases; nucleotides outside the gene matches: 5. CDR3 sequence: CASSFPTSGPDTQYF. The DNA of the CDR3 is TGTGCCAGCAGCTTCCCCACTAGCGGGCCAGATACGCAGTATTTT.

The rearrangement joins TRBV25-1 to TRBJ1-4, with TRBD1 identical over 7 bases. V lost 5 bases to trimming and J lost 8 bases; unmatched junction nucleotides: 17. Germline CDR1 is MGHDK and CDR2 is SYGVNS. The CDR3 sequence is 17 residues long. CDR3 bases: TGTGCCAGCAGTCGACTCTCGACAGGGCGGAGAGGGGAAAAACTGTTTTTT. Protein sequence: CASSRLSTGRRGEKLFF.

This chain's CDR3 is CASSQDRVAGDTQYF. For the CDR3, the DNA is TGTGCCAGCAGCCAAGATAGGGTAGCGGGAGATACGCAGTATTTT. The chain employs TRBV4-2 and TRBJ2-3; 7 bases are a match to TRBD2. The CDR3 is 15 amino acids. Per the germline V gene, CDR1 is LGHNA and CDR2 is YNFKEQ. V was clipped by 0 bases and J by 5 bases; unmatched bases: 5.

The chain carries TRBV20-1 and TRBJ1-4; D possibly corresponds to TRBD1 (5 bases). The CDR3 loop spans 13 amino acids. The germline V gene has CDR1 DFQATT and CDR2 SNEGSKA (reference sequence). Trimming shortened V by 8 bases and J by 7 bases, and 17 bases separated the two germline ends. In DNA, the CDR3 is TGCAGTCCCTTGAGCAGGGTTGGTGAAAAACTGTTTTTT. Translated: CSPLSRVGEKLFF.

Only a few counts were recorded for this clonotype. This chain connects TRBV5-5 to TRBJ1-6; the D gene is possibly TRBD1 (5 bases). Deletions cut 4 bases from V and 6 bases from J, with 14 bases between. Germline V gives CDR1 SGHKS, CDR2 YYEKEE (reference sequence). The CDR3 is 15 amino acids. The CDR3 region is CASSALGVGNSPLHF. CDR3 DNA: TGTGCCAGCAGCGCGTTAGGGGTGGGTAATTCACCCCTCCACTTT.

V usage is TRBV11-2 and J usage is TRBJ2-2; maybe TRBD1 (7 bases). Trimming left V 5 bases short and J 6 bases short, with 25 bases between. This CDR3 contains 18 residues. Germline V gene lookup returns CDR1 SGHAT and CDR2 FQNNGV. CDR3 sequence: CASSPGVFTGVYAGELFF. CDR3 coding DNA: TGTGCCAGCAGCCCGGGAGTCTTCACAGGGGTTTACGCCGGGGAGCTGTTTTTT. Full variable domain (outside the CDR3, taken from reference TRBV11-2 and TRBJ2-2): EAGVAQSPRYKIIEKRQSVAFWCNPISGHATLYWYQQILGQGPKLLIQFQNNGVVDDSQLPKDRFSAERLKGVDSTLKIQPAKLEDSAVYLCASSPGVFTGVYAGELFFGEGSRLTVL.

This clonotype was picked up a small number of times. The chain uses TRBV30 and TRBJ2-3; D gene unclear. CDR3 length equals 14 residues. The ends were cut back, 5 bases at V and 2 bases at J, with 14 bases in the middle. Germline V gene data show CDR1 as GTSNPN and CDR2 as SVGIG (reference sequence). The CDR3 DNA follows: TGTGCCTGGCCCGACGGATCCCCCACAGATACGCAGTATTTT. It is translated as CAWPDGSPTDTQYF.

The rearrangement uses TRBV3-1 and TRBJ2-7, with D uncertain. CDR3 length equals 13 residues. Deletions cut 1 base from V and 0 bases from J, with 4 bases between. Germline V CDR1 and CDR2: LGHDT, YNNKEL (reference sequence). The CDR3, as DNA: TGTGCCAGCAGCCAAGCTAACTCCTACGAGCAGTACTTC. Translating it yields CASSQANSYEQYF.

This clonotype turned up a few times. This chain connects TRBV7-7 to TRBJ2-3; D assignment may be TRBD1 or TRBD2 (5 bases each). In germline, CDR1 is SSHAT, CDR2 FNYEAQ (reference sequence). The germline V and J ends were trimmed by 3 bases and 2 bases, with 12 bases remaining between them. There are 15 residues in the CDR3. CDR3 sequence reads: CASSFRYGTTDTQYF. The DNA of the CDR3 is TGTGCCAGCAGCTTTAGATACGGGACCACAGATACGCAGTATTTT.

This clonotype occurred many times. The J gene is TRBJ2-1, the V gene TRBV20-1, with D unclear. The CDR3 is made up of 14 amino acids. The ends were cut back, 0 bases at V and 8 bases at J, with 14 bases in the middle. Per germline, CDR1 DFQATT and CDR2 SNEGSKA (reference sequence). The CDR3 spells CSARDLAEIDEQFF. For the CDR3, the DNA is TGCAGTGCTAGAGATCTGGCAGAGATCGATGAGCAGTTCTTC.

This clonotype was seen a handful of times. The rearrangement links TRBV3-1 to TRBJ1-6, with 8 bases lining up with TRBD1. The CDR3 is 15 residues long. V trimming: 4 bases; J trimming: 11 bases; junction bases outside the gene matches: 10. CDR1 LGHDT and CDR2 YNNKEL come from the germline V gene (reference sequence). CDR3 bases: TGTGCCAGCAGCCGCGAATCGACAGGGGTGACACCCCTCCACTTT. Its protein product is CASSRESTGVTPLHF.

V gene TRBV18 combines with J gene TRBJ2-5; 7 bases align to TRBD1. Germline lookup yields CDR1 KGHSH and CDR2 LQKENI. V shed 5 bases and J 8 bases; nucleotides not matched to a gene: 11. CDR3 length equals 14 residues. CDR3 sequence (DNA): TGTGCCAGCTCAGCTTCAGGGACAGACGATACCCAGTACTTC. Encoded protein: CASSASGTDDTQYF.

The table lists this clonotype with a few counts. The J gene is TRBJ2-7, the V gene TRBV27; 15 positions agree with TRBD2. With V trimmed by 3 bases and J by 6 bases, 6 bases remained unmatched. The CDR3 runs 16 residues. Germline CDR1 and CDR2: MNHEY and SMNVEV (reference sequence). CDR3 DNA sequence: TGTGCCAGCAGTTTTGGACTAGCGGGAGGGCCCCTCGAGCAGTACTTC. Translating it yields CASSFGLAGGPLEQYF.

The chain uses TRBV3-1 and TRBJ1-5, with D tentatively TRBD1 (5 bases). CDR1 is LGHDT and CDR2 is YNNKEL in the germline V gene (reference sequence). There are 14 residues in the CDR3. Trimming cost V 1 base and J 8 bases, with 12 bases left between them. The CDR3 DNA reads TGTGCCAGCAGCCAAGGACTCCGAGGGGAGCCCCAGCATTTT. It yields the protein CASSQGLRGEPQHF.

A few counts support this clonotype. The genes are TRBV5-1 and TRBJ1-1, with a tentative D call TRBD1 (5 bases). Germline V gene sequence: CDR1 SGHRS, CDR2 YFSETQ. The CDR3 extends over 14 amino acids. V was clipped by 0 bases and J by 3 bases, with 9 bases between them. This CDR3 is CASSLEGRDTEAFF. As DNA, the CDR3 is TGCGCCAGCAGCTTGGAGGGCAGGGACACTGAAGCTTTCTTT.

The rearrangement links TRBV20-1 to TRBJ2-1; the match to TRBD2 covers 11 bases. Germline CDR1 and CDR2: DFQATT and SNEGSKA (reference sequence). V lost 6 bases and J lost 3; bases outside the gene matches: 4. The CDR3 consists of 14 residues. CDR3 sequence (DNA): TGCAGTGCCCATGGACTAGCGGGCTACAATGAGCAGTTCTTC. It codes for CSAHGLAGYNEQFF.

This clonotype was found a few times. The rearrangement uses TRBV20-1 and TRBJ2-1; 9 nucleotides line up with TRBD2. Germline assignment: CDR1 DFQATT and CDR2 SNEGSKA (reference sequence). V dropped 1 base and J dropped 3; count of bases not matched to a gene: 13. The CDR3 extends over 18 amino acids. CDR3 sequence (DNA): TGCAGTGCTAGAGCCCGGGGAGGGACTAGCCGAATCTACAATGAGCAGTTCTTC. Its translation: CSARARGGTSRIYNEQFF.